The source of this T cell receptor beta chain is a study of T cell repertoires in cytomegalovirus infection (dated by TCRdb to 2018 to 2020). Looking at the study overall: Because public TCR beta signatures pointed to carriage of CMV infection together with the matching HLA type, the HLA type of each donor mattered for the analysis. On the study overall, not on this receptor specifically: The ex vivo response was dominated by HLA-C-restricted CMV-specific TCR beta clonotypes, and the single most frequent clonotype in two of eight donors was supplied by these HLA-C-restricted clonotypes. In both this cohort and an independent cohort of some 380 donors, the cumulative frequency of public TCR beta family members distinguished carriers of CMV infection plus the relevant HLA type.

Sequencing took place on an Illumina HiSeq 1500. Clones were called with MiXCR by TCRdb after fastp trimmed the public reads at Q25, and only in-frame beta chains were retained. Each entry merges the rows of one CDR3 protein and shows their most common DNA and genes. Across this sample there are 400,000 to 550,000 distinct CDR3 sequences, with 10% to 12% seen only once. Jointly, the top ten make up 10% of the sample. This clonotype was found many times. Its recognized antigen is unknown. No base quality values were provided; no much bigger clone lies one nucleotide off. The CDR3, cysteine through phenylalanine, is 18 amino acids long. Just the 54-base CDR3 DNA is kept, in frame starting at base 1. V is cut back by 8 bases and J by 0 bases, with 11 bases in the junction unmatched.

The sample was PBMCs. The TCR comes from a human donor in good health (CMV status not recorded). Some clones in this sample may be carry-over from other donors' samples. Here the chain combines TRBV12-3 or TRBV12-4 and TRBJ2-2; a stretch of 11 junction bases matches TRBD1. The DNA is TGTGCCAGCTTACCCCGGACAGGGGGCCTCCCGAACACCGGGGAGCTGTTTTTT. It encodes CASLPRTGGLPNTGELFF.